The rows below give T cell receptor beta chains drawn from one sample of a study of T cells in narcolepsy. Some clones are missing from TCRdb's copy, which holds only in-frame ones; the method was immunoSEQ multiplex PCR. The sample records about 27,000 clones, around 82% being singletons. The specimen sequenced was CD45RA- memory CD4+ T cells from PBMCs. These receptors were collected from a human donor with narcolepsy. CDR3s include the opening cysteine and the closing phenylalanine or tryptophan. The D gene is left open where the match is weak. Part of the rows lack a size; the others show once, few, many or a class for expanded clones.

abundance: .; d_gene: TRBD2; v_gene: TRBV7-7; j_gene: TRBJ2-3; CDR3aa: CASSPSGGAKDTQYF; CDR3nt: TGTGCCAGCAGCCCTAGCGGGGGGGCCAAAGATACGCAGTATTTT
abundance: .; d_gene: TRBD1; v_gene: TRBV6-5; j_gene: TRBJ2-4; CDR3aa: CASSSGQLAKNIQYF; CDR3nt: TGTGCCAGCAGCTCGGGACAGTTAGCCAAAAACATTCAGTACTTC
abundance: few; d_gene: .; v_gene: TRBV7-2; j_gene: TRBJ1-1; CDR3aa: CASSLDSGGGTEAFF; CDR3nt: TGTGCCAGCAGCTTAGATTCGGGGGGCGGCACTGAAGCTTTCTTT
abundance: .; d_gene: .; v_gene: TRBV6-1; j_gene: TRBJ1-4; CDR3aa: CASIDRRGEKLFF; CDR3nt: TGTGCCAGCATAGACAGGCGAGGTGAAAAACTGTTTTTT
abundance: .; d_gene: .; v_gene: TRBV7-9; j_gene: TRBJ2-5; CDR3aa: CASRPRQGREETQYF; CDR3nt: TGTGCCAGCAGACCTAGACAGGGGAGGGAAGAGACCCAGTACTTC
abundance: .; d_gene: .; v_gene: TRBV7-9; j_gene: TRBJ1-6; CDR3aa: CASSLTGENSPLHF; CDR3nt: TGTGCCAGCAGCTTAACGGGGGAGAATTCACCCCTCCACTTT
abundance: .; d_gene: .; v_gene: TRBV30; j_gene: TRBJ1-6; CDR3aa: CAWNRGVDNSPLHF; CDR3nt: TGTGCCTGGAACCGTGGGGTCGATAATTCACCCCTCCACTTT
abundance: once; d_gene: .; v_gene: TRBV6-1; j_gene: TRBJ2-5; CDR3aa: CASRLPSAQETQYF; CDR3nt: TGTGCCAGCAGACTTCCCTCAGCCCAAGAGACCCAGTACTTC
abundance: few; d_gene: .; v_gene: TRBV7-8; j_gene: TRBJ1-1; CDR3aa: CASSLRLNTEAFF; CDR3nt: TGTGCCAGCAGCTTACGGCTGAACACTGAAGCTTTCTTT
abundance: .; d_gene: .; v_gene: TRBV14; j_gene: TRBJ1-1; CDR3aa: CASSQSHTEAFF; CDR3nt: TGTGCCAGCAGCCAATCTCACACTGAAGCTTTCTTT